A single sample gave rise to the 27 T cell receptor beta chains below, sequenced in a study of blood T cell repertoires in COVID-19. Data came from immunoSEQ multiplex PCR; TCRdb stores just in-frame clones and leaves some out. The table includes 190,000 or so clones, approximately 85% detected once. The sample consisted of peripheral blood. These receptors were collected from a woman older than 75 with acute or convalescent COVID-19.

The chain recombines TRBV7-8 with TRBJ2-5; possibly TRBD2 for D (7 bases). The CDR3 extends over 20 amino acids. The V end was cut by 5 bases, the J end by 5 bases, with 33 bases between. Germline loops: CDR1 SGHVS, CDR2 FQNEAQ. In nucleotides, the CDR3 is TGTGCCAGCAGCCCATATTGGCTAACTAGGGGGGGGGCGCCCCGGGAGACCCAGTACTTC. It encodes CASSPYWLTRGGAPRETQYF.

The V call is TRBV18, the J call TRBJ2-1, with 11 bases that match TRBD2. V lost 1 base and J lost 4; bases outside the gene matches: 3. The CDR3 sequence is 16 residues long. Germline loops: CDR1 KGHSH, CDR2 LQKENI. In nucleotides, the CDR3 is TGTGCCAGCTCACCACGTGGGACTAGCGGATACAATGAGCAGTTCTTC. This codes for CASSPRGTSGYNEQFF.

This chain links TRBV7-2 with TRBJ2-3; D may be TRBD1 (5 bases). V was clipped by 2 bases and J by 2 bases, with 14 bases between them. The CDR3 runs to 16 residues. CDR1 is SGHTA, CDR2 FQGNSA, per germline. The CDR3 protein is CASSLLADSDTDTQYF. For the CDR3, the DNA is TGTGCCAGCAGCTTACTTGCCGACAGTGACACAGATACGCAGTATTTT.

This CDR3 is CASSLGDRANTGELFF. The CDR3 DNA reads as TGCGCCAGCAGCTTGGGGGACAGAGCGAACACCGGGGAGCTGTTTTTT. The J gene is TRBJ2-2, the V gene TRBV5-1, with 7 positions matching TRBD1. The V gene end was trimmed by 0 bases and the J gene end by 0 bases; junction bases not matched to a gene: 2. The CDR3 length is 16 residues. CDR1 is SGHRS and CDR2 is YFSETQ in the germline V gene.

The CDR3 reads CAWSTWAGGYTF. CDR3 DNA sequence: TGTGCCTGGAGTACGTGGGCAGGTGGCTACACCTTC. The gene calls are TRBV30 and TRBJ1-2; D is ambiguous. The CDR3 spans 12 residues. Germline CDR1 reads GTSNPN; CDR2 reads SVGIG (reference sequence). V was trimmed by 2 bases and J by 7 bases, leaving 11 bases between them.

The chain combines TRBV6-6 with TRBJ2-5; a weak D match, TRBD1 (5 bases). Germline lookup yields CDR1 MNHNY and CDR2 SVGAGI (reference sequence). The CDR3 consists of 13 residues. V was shortened by 3 bases and J by 5 bases, with 10 bases between the two germline ends. As DNA, the CDR3 is TGTGCCAGCAGTTATGGGGCGAGGGAGACCCAGTACTTC. Amino acid sequence: CASSYGARETQYF.

The rearrangement uses TRBV4-1 and TRBJ1-1, with D possibly being TRBD1 (6 bases). V shed 6 bases and J shed 3 bases, with 11 bases lying between them. Germline V gene lookup returns CDR1 MGHRA and CDR2 YSYEKL. CDR3 size: 13 residues. The CDR3 sequence is CASRYHRDTEAFF. The DNA of the CDR3 is TGCGCCAGCAGGTATCACAGGGACACTGAAGCTTTCTTT.

The gene calls are TRBV5-1 and TRBJ1-1; the match to TRBD1 covers 8 bases. The CDR3 covers 13 residues. The V and J ends lost 5 bases and 4 bases, in that order; junction bases with no gene match: 4. Germline assignment: CDR1 SGHRS and CDR2 YFSETQ. The CDR3 DNA reads TGCGCCAGCAGACAGGGGGTGAGCACTGAAGCTTTCTTT. Translation gives CASRQGVSTEAFF.

The V call is TRBV5-6, the J call TRBJ2-2, with 9 nucleotides matching TRBD1. The CDR3 contains 14 residues. Germline V gene sequence: CDR1 SGHDT, CDR2 YYEEEE. V trimming: 4 bases; J trimming: 4 bases; junction bases outside the gene matches: 2. The CDR3: CASSNRGLTGELFF. CDR3 sequence (DNA): TGTGCCAGCAGCAACAGGGGGCTCACCGGGGAGCTGTTTTTT.

The genes are TRBV7-2 and TRBJ1-5; no clear D. Trimming cost V 5 bases and J 5 bases, with 10 bases left between them. In germline, CDR1 is SGHTA, CDR2 FQGNSA. The CDR3 has 13 residues. Here the CDR3 DNA reads TGTGCCAGCAGCCCACATGCACATCAGCCCCAGCATTTT. Its protein is CASSPHAHQPQHF.

This clone was seen once. In nucleotides, the CDR3 is TGCAGCGCCCGGGGGATTTACGAGCAGTACTTC. Translating gives CSARGIYEQYF. The gene calls are TRBV29-1 and TRBJ2-7, with a tentative D call TRBD2 (6 bases). The V and J ends lost 7 bases and 4 bases respectively, with 11 bases between them. The CDR3 totals 11 residues. Looked up from germline, CDR1 is SQVTM and CDR2 is ANQGSEA.

The J gene is TRBJ2-2, the V gene TRBV7-2; the D is unclear. V was shortened by 1 base and J by 2 bases, with 5 bases between the two germline ends. The germline CDR1 and CDR2 sequences are SGHTA and FQGNSA. This CDR3 comprises 14 residues. CDR3: CASSLGLNTGELFF. DNA of the CDR3: TGTGCCAGCAGCTTAGGACTCAACACCGGGGAGCTGTTTTTT. The full variable domain, rest sourced from reference TRBV7-2 and TRBJ2-2, is GAGVSQSPSNKVTEKGKDVELRCDPISGHTALYWYRQSLGQGLEFLIYFQGNSAPDKSGLPSDRFSAERTGGSVSTLTIQRTQQEDSAVYLCASSLGLNTGELFFGEGSRLTVL.

This sequence joins TRBV12-3 or TRBV12-4 and TRBJ1-1, with a tentative D call TRBD1 (5 bases). The CDR3 runs to 13 residues. The V gene lost 6 bases and the J gene lost 6 bases, with 14 bases spanning the gap. The CDR3 DNA is TGTGCCAGCAGCCCGGGACTGGGGGCTGAAGCTTTCTTT. Amino acid sequence: CASSPGLGAEAFF.

The rearrangement uses TRBV10-2 and TRBJ1-1; D is unresolved. The CDR3 runs 13 residues. V shed 4 bases and J shed 4 bases, with 10 bases lying between them. Germline V gene data show CDR1 as WSHSY and CDR2 as SAAADI. As DNA, the CDR3 is TGCGCCAGCAGTGGACGGGGAACCACTGAAGCTTTCTTT. Protein: CASSGRGTTEAFF.

This chain joins TRBV2 and TRBJ1-2, with 7 bases that match TRBD1. This CDR3 has 13 residues. Trimming cost V 7 bases and J 8 bases; bases outside gene matches: 10. Looked up from germline, CDR1 is SNHLY and CDR2 is FYNNEI. The CDR3 bases are TGTGCCAGCAAAGGTGACAGGGAAGGAGGCTACACCTTC. This sequence encodes CASKGDREGGYTF.

This chain joins TRBV6-2 or TRBV6-3 and TRBJ1-5; D not resolved. This CDR3 spans 15 amino acids. Trimming removed 0 bases from V and 5 bases from J, with 11 bases in between. Per the germline V gene, CDR1 is MNHEY and CDR2 is SVGEGT. As DNA, the CDR3 is TGTGCCAGCAGTTACTCGAGCAGGCGAGATCAGCCCCAGCATTTT. Protein: CASSYSSRRDQPQHF.

The chain recombines TRBV2 with TRBJ1-5, with 8 nucleotides matching TRBD1. There are 15 residues in the CDR3. V shed 2 bases and J 4 bases; nucleotides not matched to a gene: 4. Germline V gives CDR1 SNHLY, CDR2 FYNNEI. CDR3 protein: CASSEWQGANQPQHF. CDR3 DNA: TGTGCCAGCAGTGAATGGCAGGGGGCAAATCAGCCCCAGCATTTT.

This clone was picked up a small number of times. This rearrangement joins TRBV3-1 (or the pseudogene TRBV3-2) to TRBJ1-3; D is possibly TRBD1 (5 bases). Trimming removed 4 bases from V and 2 bases from J, with 18 bases in between. Per the germline V gene, CDR1 is LGHDT and CDR2 is YNNKEL (reference sequence). This CDR3 comprises 17 residues. The CDR3 DNA sequence: TGTGCCAGCAGCCCGAGGGCCCACGGGGGACCTGGAAACACCATATATTTT. This gives the protein CASSPRAHGGPGNTIYF.

This chain joins TRBV18 and TRBJ1-4, with 9 bases fitting TRBD1. The CDR3 contains 15 residues. The junction had 10 bases not matched to a gene; V was cut back by 6 bases and J by 8 bases. From germline, CDR1 is KGHSH and CDR2 LQKENI. CDR3 protein: CASSGTQGALEKLFF. CDR3 DNA: TGTGCCAGCTCGGGCACACAGGGGGCTTTGGAAAAACTGTTTTTT.

The rearrangement links TRBV5-1 to TRBJ2-1; TRBD1 matches 8 bases. CDR3 length: 13 residues. With V trimmed by 6 bases and J by 7 bases, 6 bases remained unmatched. Germline V gene lookup returns CDR1 SGHRS and CDR2 YFSETQ. The CDR3 sequence is CASNRQGNNEQFF. The CDR3 DNA follows: TGCGCCAGCAACAGACAGGGGAATAATGAGCAGTTCTTC.

This chain uses TRBV7-2 with TRBJ2-2; no definite D call. Germline CDR1 reads SGHTA; CDR2 reads FQGNSA. Trimming removed 5 bases at V and 5 bases at J, with 9 bases between. CDR3 size: 13 residues. The CDR3 DNA sequence: TGTGCCAGCAGCGCAGTATCTACCGGGGAGCTGTTTTTT. Its protein is CASSAVSTGELFF.

The J gene is TRBJ2-5, the V gene TRBV12-5, with 8 positions matching TRBD2. The germline V gene has CDR1 LGHNT and CDR2 FRNRAP. The CDR3 length is 16 residues. V lost 1 base and J lost 5; bases outside the gene matches: 9. The CDR3 DNA reads as TGTGCTAGTGGTTTGGGTCTAGCGGGCGGGGGGGAGACCCAGTACTTC. This encodes CASGLGLAGGGETQYF.

This sequence joins TRBV7-2 and TRBJ2-3; tentative D call: TRBD1 (5 bases). The CDR3 is made up of 15 amino acids. V was shortened by 5 bases and J by 3 bases, with 15 bases between the two germline ends. CDR1 is SGHTA and CDR2 is FQGNSA in the germline V gene. DNA of the CDR3: TGTGCCAGCAGCCATCAGGCAGGGAAAACAGATACGCAGTATTTT. Translated: CASSHQAGKTDTQYF.

This rearrangement joins TRBV2 to TRBJ2-7; 9 bases fit TRBD1. Germline V lookup: CDR1 SNHLY, CDR2 FYNNEI. The CDR3 runs to 16 residues. The J segment lost 2 bases and the V segment lost 2 bases, leaving 7 bases of the junction unmatched. The CDR3 DNA reads TGTGCCAGCAGTGAATCAGAGTGGACAGGGGCCTACGAGCAGTACTTC. Its translation: CASSESEWTGAYEQYF.

This clone was counted once. The chain combines TRBV9 with TRBJ1-2; D possibly corresponds to TRBD1 (5 bases). This CDR3 has 12 amino acids. Germline CDR1 and CDR2: SGDLS and YYNGEE. Deletions cut 4 bases from V and 7 bases from J, with 11 bases between. The CDR3 nucleotides read TGTGCCAGCAGCCCAGGGTCCGGTGGCTACACCTTC. Translating gives CASSPGSGGYTF.

The chain is built from TRBV7-8 and TRBJ2-1, with 7 positions matching TRBD2. CDR1 SGHVS and CDR2 FQNEAQ come from the germline V gene. The V gene end was trimmed by 2 bases and the J gene end by 10 bases; junction bases not matched to a gene: 5. There are 13 residues in the CDR3. This chain's CDR3 is CASSLSPTSEQFF. The CDR3 region has the DNA TGTGCCAGCAGCTTATCCCCGACTAGCGAGCAGTTCTTC.

This clone has at least ten counts. The rearrangement links TRBV2 to TRBJ2-2; 7 bases match TRBD2. V shed 10 bases and J 3 bases; nucleotides not matched to a gene: 11. The CDR3 has 15 amino acids. CDR1 and CDR2 (germline): SNHLY, FYNNEI. DNA for the CDR3: TGTGCCATCATACTAGCGACGACGTACACCGGGGAGCTGTTTTTT. Protein: CAIILATTYTGELFF.